This is a list of T cell receptor beta chains from one sample in a study of T-cell memory formation after mild COVID-19. TCRdb fed the 5' RACE reads into MiXCR, producing one record per CDR3 protein. The table lists about 210,000 distinct CDR3 sequences, roughly a tenth of them singletons. The sequenced sample was PBMCs or a T cell subset sorted from them (not recorded which). The receptor set was obtained from a young man who had mild COVID-19 (a few samples of this study predate the infection). Cell type and time point are not known. Each CDR3 is given with its conserved first and last residue. D genes are given only for firm matches. Size values are once, few and many counts, or a class for expanded clones, and some rows have none.

v_gene,j_gene,d_gene,abundance,CDR3aa,CDR3nt
TRBV7-9,TRBJ2-3,.,.,CASSSRDAASTDTQYF,TGTGCCAGCAGCTCCCGGGACGCCGCTAGCACAGATACGCAGTATTTT
TRBV12-3/TRBV12-4,TRBJ1-2,.,.,CASTHAIVGYTF,TGTGCCAGCACCCATGCGATTGTCGGCTACACCTTC
TRBV5-1,TRBJ2-7,.,.,CASSTPPGQGPPYEQYF,TGCGCCAGCAGCACGCCGCCGGGTCAGGGGCCCCCCTACGAGCAGTACTTC
TRBV18,TRBJ1-1,TRBD1,.,CASSRETGLNTEAFF,TGTGCCAGCTCCCGAGAGACAGGGTTGAACACTGAAGCTTTCTTT
TRBV7-2,TRBJ1-5,.,few,CASSLSQFNQPQHF,TGTGCCAGCAGCTTAAGTCAGTTCAATCAGCCCCAGCATTTT
TRBV7-2,TRBJ2-6,TRBD2,few,CASSKGGTGANVLTF,TGTGCCAGCAGCAAGGGAGGGACTGGGGCCAACGTCCTGACTTTC
TRBV4-2,TRBJ2-1,TRBD1,few,CASSPNRDSRYNEQFF,TGTGCCAGCAGTCCAAACAGGGACAGCAGGTACAATGAGCAGTTCTTC
TRBV7-2,TRBJ1-6,.,.,CASSSPTMISPLHF,TGTGCCAGCAGCTCACCGACCATGATCTCACCCCTCCACTTT
TRBV12-3/TRBV12-4,TRBJ2-3,.,few,CASSLRDNTDTQYF,TGTGCCAGCAGTTTAAGGGACAACACAGATACGCAGTATTTT
TRBV20-1,TRBJ2-5,.,few,CSAILAIQETQYF,TGCAGTGCTATTCTAGCGATCCAAGAGACCCAGTACTTC
TRBV28,TRBJ1-2,.,.,CATTPGDNYGYTF,TGTGCCACCACGCCTGGCGACAACTATGGCTACACCTTC
TRBV28,TRBJ2-5,.,many,CASSLKIRETQYF,TGTGCCAGCAGTTTGAAAATTAGGGAGACCCAGTACTTC
TRBV14,TRBJ1-2,TRBD1,.,CASSRLGDRGSSYGYTF,TGTGCCAGCAGCCGCCTGGGGGACAGGGGCTCTTCCTATGGCTACACCTTC
TRBV11-2,TRBJ1-5,.,few,CASSLPGTNQPQHF,TGTGCCAGCAGCTTACCAGGGACCAATCAGCCCCAGCATTTT
TRBV2,TRBJ2-3,.,few,CASSPRGQSDTQYF,TGTGCCAGCAGTCCCCGAGGTCAGTCAGATACGCAGTATTTT
TRBV4-3,TRBJ1-1,.,few,CASSQPGNTEAFF,TGCGCCAGCAGCCAACCAGGGAACACTGAAGCTTTCTTT
TRBV3-1,TRBJ1-1,.,.,CASSQGGGQYTEAFF,TGTGCCAGCAGCCAAGGAGGGGGGCAGTACACTGAAGCTTTCTTT
TRBV7-2,TRBJ2-1,TRBD2,.,CASSLAGTSAYNEQFF,TGTGCCAGCAGCTTAGCGGGGACTAGCGCCTACAATGAGCAGTTCTTC